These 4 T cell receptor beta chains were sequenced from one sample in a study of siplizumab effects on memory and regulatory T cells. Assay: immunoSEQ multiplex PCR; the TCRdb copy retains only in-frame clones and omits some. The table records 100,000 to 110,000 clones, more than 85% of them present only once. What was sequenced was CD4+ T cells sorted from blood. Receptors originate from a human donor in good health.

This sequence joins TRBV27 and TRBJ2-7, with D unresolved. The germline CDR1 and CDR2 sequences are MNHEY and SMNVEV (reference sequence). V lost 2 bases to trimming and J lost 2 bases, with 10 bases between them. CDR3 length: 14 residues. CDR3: CASSLRAQPYEQYF. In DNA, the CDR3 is TGTGCCAGCAGTTTACGGGCGCAGCCCTACGAGCAGTACTTC.

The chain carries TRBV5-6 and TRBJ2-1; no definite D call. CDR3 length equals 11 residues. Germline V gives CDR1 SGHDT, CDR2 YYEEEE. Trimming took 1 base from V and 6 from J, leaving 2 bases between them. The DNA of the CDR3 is TGTGCCAGCAGCTTGACCAATGAGCAGTTCTTC. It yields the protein CASSLTNEQFF.

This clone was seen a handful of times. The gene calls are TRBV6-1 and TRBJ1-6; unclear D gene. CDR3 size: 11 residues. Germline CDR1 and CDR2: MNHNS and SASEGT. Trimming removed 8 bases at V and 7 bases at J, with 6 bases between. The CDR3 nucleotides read TGTGCCAGCGTCGGAAATTCACCCCTCCACTTT. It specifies CASVGNSPLHF.

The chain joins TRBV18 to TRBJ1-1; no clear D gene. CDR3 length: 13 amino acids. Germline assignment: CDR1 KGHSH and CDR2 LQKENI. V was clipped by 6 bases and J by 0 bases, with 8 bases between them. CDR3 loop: CASSATVNTEAFF. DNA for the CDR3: TGTGCCAGCTCGGCCACGGTGAACACTGAAGCTTTCTTT. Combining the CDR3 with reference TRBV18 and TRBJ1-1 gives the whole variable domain NAGVMQNPRHLVRRRGQEARLRCSPMKGHSHVYWYRQLPEEGLKFMVYLQKENIIDESGMPKERFSAEFPKEGPSILRIQQVVRGDSAAYFCASSATVNTEAFFGQGTRLTVV.